This T cell receptor beta chain was retrieved from a study of T cell responses to AZD1222 COVID-19 vaccine. A remark on this clone: What it binds is unknown.

This table comes from immunoSEQ multiplex PCR, and its TCRdb copy is limited to in-frame clones, with some not included. The data hold 80,000 to 100,000 clones, with just over 90% observed a single time. General study results and limits: It was only after the peak T cell response that any repertoires were sampled. The sample set comprised mostly white British donors with more females, and clonal diversity was possibly underestimated.

Trimming cost V 8 bases and J 4 bases, with 11 bases left between them. Germline V lookup: CDR1 SNHLY, CDR2 FYNNEI. This CDR3 has 13 residues. Specimen: peripheral blood, collected on day 0 of AZD1222 vaccination. The sequence was obtained from an adult in good health. V and J are TRBV2 and TRBJ1-4; D call uncertain. The CDR3 DNA is TGTGCCAGCCGGAACGTAGTTAATGAAAAACTGTTTTTT. This gives the protein CASRNVVNEKLFF.